Listed below are T cell receptor beta chains from one sample, sequenced in a study of blood T cells in healthy people across ages. TCRdb used MiXCR to reprocess the 5' RACE reads, holding one entry per CDR3 protein. The sample shows around 800,000 distinct CDR3 sequences, approximately 55% of them seen only once. The source material was blood. These receptors were obtained from an elderly man in good health. Both conserved end residues are part of each CDR3. Fields, in order: J gene, D gene, clone size, V gene, CDR3 DNA, CDR3 protein. A D gene is named only where the DNA matches it firmly. For some rows the clone size is stated as once, few or many, or as a class when expanded; others skip it.

J: TRBJ2-1; D: TRBD2; size: .; V: TRBV24-1; DNA: TGTGCCACCAGTGATTCGTGGCTAGCGGGTTACAATGAGCAGTTCTTC; CDR3: CATSDSWLAGYNEQFF
J: TRBJ1-6; D: TRBD1; size: .; V: TRBV20-1; DNA: TGCAGTGCTAGAGACCCGACAGGGGCCCATAATTCACCCCTCCACTTT; CDR3: CSARDPTGAHNSPLHF
J: TRBJ2-3; D: TRBD1; size: .; V: TRBV10-3; DNA: TGTGCCATAGGACAGGGATCGCACAGATACGCGTATTTT; CDR3: CAIGQGSHRYAYF
J: TRBJ1-2; D: TRBD1; size: .; V: TRBV5-1; DNA: TGCGCCAGCAGCGGGGGACAGGGAGAGAGTGGCTACACCTTC; CDR3: CASSGGQGESGYTF
J: TRBJ2-7; D: TRBD2; size: few; V: TRBV7-2; DNA: TGTGCCAGCAGGGCGGGGAGCGGGAGTCCCTGGGAATACGAGCAGTACTTC; CDR3: CASRAGSGSPWEYEQYF
J: TRBJ2-5; D: TRBD2; size: .; V: TRBV9; DNA: TGTGCCAGCAGCCCTCGGACTAGCCAAGAGACCCAGTACTTC; CDR3: CASSPRTSQETQYF
J: TRBJ1-4; D: TRBD1; size: few; V: TRBV5-1; DNA: TGCGCCAGCAGCTTGGGGTCAGGGGGTGAAAAACTGTTTTTT; CDR3: CASSLGSGGEKLFF
J: TRBJ1-5; D: .; size: .; V: TRBV2; DNA: TGTGCCAGCAGAGGATACAATCAGCCCCAGCATTTT; CDR3: CASRGYNQPQHF
J: TRBJ2-5; D: TRBD2; size: .; V: TRBV20-1; DNA: TGCAGTTTAGCGGGAGGCCCTCAAGAGACCCAGTACTTC; CDR3: CSLAGGPQETQYF
J: TRBJ1-3; D: .; size: once; V: TRBV2; DNA: TGTGCCAGCAGTGGCGGCAGGGAGTCTGGAAACACCATATATTTT; CDR3: CASSGGRESGNTIYF
J: TRBJ1-5; D: TRBD1; size: .; V: TRBV20-1; DNA: TGCAGTGCTAGGGACGGACAGGGGCAGCATTTT; CDR3: CSARDGQGQHF
J: TRBJ2-1; D: .; size: few; V: TRBV10-3; DNA: TGTGCCATCCGGCCGGAGAGTATTTCCTACAATGAGCAGTTCTTC; CDR3: CAIRPESISYNEQFF
J: TRBJ1-2; D: .; size: .; V: TRBV27; DNA: TGTGCCAGCAGTCAGGGCCCGACGGATAACTATGGCTACACCTTC; CDR3: CASSQGPTDNYGYTF
J: TRBJ2-3; D: .; size: few; V: TRBV2; DNA: TGTGCCAGCAGTGAATTTGGCCTCGATTATACGCAGTATTTT; CDR3: CASSEFGLDYTQYF
J: TRBJ2-7; D: .; size: .; V: TRBV29-1; DNA: TGCAGCGTTGAAGATCTTATCGGGCAGGACCCCTACGAGCAGTACTTC; CDR3: CSVEDLIGQDPYEQYF
J: TRBJ1-2; D: .; size: .; V: TRBV12-3/TRBV12-4; DNA: TGTGCCAGCAGTTTTAAGGGCAATCCCAACTATGGCTACACCTTC; CDR3: CASSFKGNPNYGYTF
J: TRBJ2-1; D: TRBD1; size: .; V: TRBV7-2; DNA: TGTGCCAGCAGCTGGAAGGGACAGGGTGGTGATGAGCAGTTCTTC; CDR3: CASSWKGQGGDEQFF
J: TRBJ2-1; D: .; size: .; V: TRBV6-1; DNA: TGTGCCAGCAGTCGCCGATGGGAGAGAAATGAGCAGTTCTTC; CDR3: CASSRRWERNEQFF